What follows are 27 T cell receptor beta chains derived from one specimen sequenced in a study of PD-1 blockade in classical Hodgkin lymphoma. The data were produced by immunoSEQ multiplex PCR, yet TCRdb's version contains in-frame clones alone and is incomplete. The table includes about 34,000 clones, around 76% detected once. With no exception, relapse followed autologous stem cell transplantation in all patients, and brentuximab vedotin exposure varied. The specimen was peripheral blood mononuclear cells (PBMCs), collected before the second cycle of nivolumab. These receptors were collected from a human donor with classical Hodgkin lymphoma.

The rearrangement joins TRBV7-2 to TRBJ1-2; D gene ambiguous. From germline, CDR1 is SGHTA and CDR2 FQGNSA. The CDR3 loop spans 12 amino acids. Trimming pared 2 bases from V and 8 bases from J, leaving 9 bases between. Here the CDR3 reads CASSLSVGGYTF. For the CDR3, the DNA is TGTGCCAGCAGCTTAAGCGTTGGGGGCTACACCTTC.

The rearrangement uses TRBV7-2 and TRBJ2-7; D is ambiguous. Between the trimmed V and J ends, which lost 3 bases and 0 bases, there was a span of 12 bases. This CDR3 region has 15 residues. The germline V gene has CDR1 SGHTA and CDR2 FQGNSA. The CDR3 protein is CASSFGQPSSYEQYF. The DNA of the CDR3 is TGTGCCAGCAGCTTTGGGCAGCCGAGCTCCTACGAGCAGTACTTC.

The chain employs TRBV6-6 and TRBJ2-7, with D possibly matching TRBD2 (6 bases). Germline CDR1 reads MNHNY; CDR2 reads SVGAGI (reference sequence). The CDR3 loop spans 13 amino acids. V lost 4 bases to trimming and J lost 7 bases, with 14 bases between them. CDR3 sequence reads: CASSSSGGWEQYF. In DNA form, the CDR3 reads TGTGCCAGCAGTTCCTCCGGGGGTTGGGAGCAGTACTTC.

The chain uses TRBV9 and TRBJ1-2; D remains unclear. Trimming stripped 4 bases from V and 0 bases from J, with 13 bases between. Germline values: CDR1 SGDLS, CDR2 YYNGEE. The CDR3 spans 15 residues. The CDR3 loop reads CASSNGETANYGYTF. The CDR3 region has the DNA TGTGCCAGCAGCAATGGGGAGACTGCTAACTATGGCTACACCTTC. Complete variable domain (other parts from reference TRBV9 and TRBJ1-2): DSGVTQTPKHLITATGQRVTLRCSPRSGDLSVYWYQQSLDQGLQFLIQYYNGEERAKGNILERFSAQQFPDLHSELNLSSLELGDSALYFCASSNGETANYGYTFGSGTRLTVV.

V usage is TRBV6-4 and J usage is TRBJ2-1; 7 nucleotides match TRBD1. The CDR3 length is 13 residues. The V segment lost 6 bases and the J segment 9 bases; nucleotides outside the gene matches: 8. CDR1 is MRHNA, CDR2 SNTAGT, per germline. CDR3 in DNA: TGTGCCAGCAGCCATGGACAGGCAGGTGAGCAGTTCTTC. It encodes CASSHGQAGEQFF.

The V and J genes are TRBV2 and TRBJ2-3; TRBD2 is a possible D gene (5 bases). Looked up from germline, CDR1 is SNHLY and CDR2 is FYNNEI. The germline V and J ends were trimmed by 4 bases and 0 bases, with 11 bases remaining between them. The CDR3 is 15 amino acids. The CDR3 here is CASSAASSSTDTQYF. CDR3 DNA sequence: TGTGCCAGCAGTGCTGCTAGCTCTAGCACAGATACGCAGTATTTT.

This chain connects TRBV5-4 to TRBJ1-3; D perhaps matches TRBD1 (5 bases). CDR3 length equals 13 residues. V was cut by 7 bases and J by 4 bases, with 12 bases left in between. CDR1 and CDR2 from the germline V gene are SGHNT and YYREEE (reference sequence). The CDR3 loop is CASGRDEGNTIYF. Here the CDR3 DNA reads TGTGCCAGCGGGCGGGACGAAGGAAACACCATATATTTT.

J is TRBJ1-2 and V is TRBV7-8; the match to TRBD1 covers 7 bases. V lost 1 base and J lost 2; bases outside the gene matches: 1. From germline, CDR1 is SGHVS and CDR2 FQNEAQ. This CDR3 has 14 residues. CDR3 sequence: CASSLGDSNYGYTF. Written as DNA, the CDR3 is TGTGCCAGCAGCTTAGGGGACAGCAACTATGGCTACACCTTC.

The chain carries TRBV11-2 and TRBJ1-4; possible D gene TRBD1, 6 bases. CDR3 length: 17 amino acids. Looked up from germline, CDR1 is SGHAT and CDR2 is FQNNGV. Between the trimmed V and J ends, which lost 5 bases and 7 bases, there was a span of 23 bases. The CDR3: CASSPETDLEGGEKLFF. The CDR3 nucleotides read TGTGCCAGCAGCCCAGAGACCGATCTCGAGGGGGGTGAAAAACTGTTTTTT.

This clone was picked up a small number of times. The gene calls are TRBV4-1 and TRBJ2-3, with D possibly matching TRBD2 (6 bases). Germline assignment: CDR1 MGHRA and CDR2 YSYEKL. The CDR3 is made up of 16 amino acids. V lost 6 bases to trimming and J lost 3 bases, with 19 bases between them. CDR3 DNA sequence: TGCGCCAGCAGTACGACCGGGGGTCCGGAAACAGATACGCAGTATTTT. Translation gives CASSTTGGPETDTQYF.

The chain uses TRBV6-5 and TRBJ2-5; D unclear. This CDR3 comprises 14 residues. The germline V gene encodes CDR1 MNHEY and CDR2 SVGAGI. The ends were cut back, 2 bases at V and 3 bases at J, with 10 bases in the middle. The CDR3 spells CASSYTGGEETQYF. The CDR3 DNA reads TGTGCCAGCAGTTACACTGGTGGTGAAGAGACCCAGTACTTC.

By sample fraction, this clone is medium-sized (0.01 to 0.1%). The chain carries TRBV27 and TRBJ2-1; maybe TRBD2 (5 bases). The CDR3 sequence is 13 residues long. CDR1 and CDR2 from the germline V gene are MNHEY and SMNVEV (reference sequence). V was pared by 0 bases and J by 6 bases, with 6 bases between. CDR3 in amino acids: CASSLSAGNEQFF. The CDR3 region has the DNA TGTGCCAGCAGTTTATCGGCGGGCAATGAGCAGTTCTTC.

The J gene is TRBJ1-1, the V gene TRBV7-2; D is possibly TRBD1 (5 bases). Germline loops: CDR1 SGHTA, CDR2 FQGNSA. Trimming shortened V by 5 bases and J by 0 bases, and 10 bases separated the two germline ends. The CDR3 has 14 amino acids. The chain's CDR3 is CASSPTGMNTEAFF. In nucleotides, the CDR3 is TGTGCCAGCAGCCCCACAGGCATGAACACTGAAGCTTTCTTT.

This chain uses TRBV19 with TRBJ2-7; 7 bases match TRBD2. The CDR3 contains 15 residues. V shed 0 bases and J 2 bases; nucleotides not matched to a gene: 4. The germline V gene has CDR1 LNHDA and CDR2 SQIVND (reference sequence). The CDR3 here is CASSIDGSGAYEQYF. In nucleotides, the CDR3 is TGTGCCAGTAGTATAGATGGGAGCGGGGCCTACGAGCAGTACTTC.

The J gene is TRBJ1-2, the V gene TRBV5-1, with 9 bases aligning to TRBD1. The germline V gene has CDR1 SGHRS and CDR2 YFSETQ. The CDR3 extends over 14 amino acids. Losses at the gene ends were 4 bases for V and 6 bases for J; bases not matched to a gene: 7. CDR3 amino acids: CASSRDGTGNGYTF. The CDR3 DNA reads as TGCGCCAGCAGCCGGGACGGGACAGGGAATGGCTACACCTTC.

The chain combines TRBV5-1 with TRBJ1-4; D unresolved. The CDR3 runs 14 residues. Germline V gives CDR1 SGHRS, CDR2 YFSETQ. Trimming removed 0 bases at V and 8 bases at J, with 11 bases between. CDR3 region: CASSLGRVREKLFF. The CDR3 region has the DNA TGCGCCAGCAGCTTGGGCCGAGTTAGGGAAAAACTGTTTTTT.

The J gene is TRBJ1-5, the V gene TRBV5-1; D is possibly TRBD1 (6 bases). Deletions cut 4 bases from V and 10 bases from J, with 18 bases between. CDR1 is SGHRS and CDR2 is YFSETQ in the germline V gene. The CDR3 covers 14 residues. The CDR3 here is CASSGGDTGQPQHF. The CDR3 DNA reads as TGCGCCAGCAGCGGAGGTGACACGGGACAACCCCAGCATTTT.

J is TRBJ2-5 and V is TRBV12-2. TRBV12-2 is annotated as a pseudogene. The CDR3 has 13 amino acids. CDR3 sequence reads: CASRPPEGETQYF. The DNA of the CDR3 is TGTGCAAGTCGCCCCCCCGAGGGGGAGACCCAGTACTTC.

This chain uses TRBV4-3 with TRBJ1-2; possible D gene TRBD1, 5 bases. CDR3 size: 16 residues. Per the germline V gene, CDR1 is LGHNA and CDR2 is YSLEER. Trimming took off 4 bases at V and 0 bases at J, with 15 bases between the two ends. The CDR3, as DNA: TGCGCCAGCAGCCGCAGGGCGGCTGGAGCTAACTATGGCTACACCTTC. Protein: CASSRRAAGANYGYTF.

This chain joins TRBV4-3 and TRBJ2-7, with D perhaps given as TRBD1 or TRBD2 (5 bases each). The V end was cut by 1 base, the J end by 2 bases, with 12 bases between. Germline V CDR1 and CDR2: LGHNA, YSLEER. The CDR3 consists of 15 residues. The CDR3 region has the DNA TGCGCCAGCAGCCAAGTTGGGGGTTCACCCTACGAGCAGTACTTC. It encodes CASSQVGGSPYEQYF.

The gene calls are TRBV6-5 and TRBJ1-1; D is ambiguous. The germline V gene encodes CDR1 MNHEY and CDR2 SVGAGI. The CDR3 consists of 15 residues. The ends were cut back, 6 bases at V and 4 bases at J, with 18 bases in the middle. CDR3 coding DNA: TGTGCCAGCAGCCCTGGCCTGACTAGGGTCACTGAAGCTTTCTTT. This gives the protein CASSPGLTRVTEAFF.

This clone was observed a single time. The chain couples TRBV27 to TRBJ1-2; TRBD1 is a possible D gene (6 bases). The CDR3 length is 14 residues. V dropped 0 bases and J dropped 4 bases, with 9 bases sitting between them. The germline V gene encodes CDR1 MNHEY and CDR2 SMNVEV (reference sequence). The CDR3 spells CASSLSGQPYGYTF. The DNA of the CDR3 is TGTGCCAGCAGTTTATCCGGACAGCCCTATGGCTACACCTTC.

The rearrangement joins TRBV5-1 to TRBJ2-5; unclear D gene. This CDR3 has 16 residues. V was pared by 4 bases and J by 3 bases, with 19 bases between. Germline loops: CDR1 SGHRS, CDR2 YFSETQ. The CDR3 DNA sequence: TGCGCCAGCAGCCCTCCCTGGGCAGGCAAGAAAGAGACCCAGTACTTC. Amino acids: CASSPPWAGKKETQYF.

This clone was seen a handful of times. The chain is built from TRBV4-3 and TRBJ1-3; a weak D match, TRBD1 (5 bases). The CDR3 sequence is 15 residues long. CDR1 and CDR2 (germline): LGHNA, YSLEER. Trimming left V 4 bases short and J 0 bases short, with 10 bases between. As DNA, the CDR3 is TGCGCCAGCAGCCCCGACAGCTTCTCTGGAAACACCATATATTTT. It is translated as CASSPDSFSGNTIYF.

Only a few counts were recorded for this clone. The chain couples TRBV7-9 to TRBJ2-1; D is undetermined. V lost 1 base and J 9 bases, leaving 13 bases between the germline ends. CDR1 is SEHNR and CDR2 is FQNEAQ in the germline V gene (reference sequence). This CDR3 contains 14 residues. CDR3 in amino acids: CASSLVSPRSEQFF. The CDR3 coding sequence is TGTGCCAGCAGCTTAGTATCCCCTAGGAGTGAGCAGTTCTTC.

The chain links TRBV9 to TRBJ2-3, with 8 bases matching TRBD2. CDR3 length: 14 residues. Germline CDR1 is SGDLS and CDR2 is YYNGEE. The ends lost 4 bases at V and 4 bases at J; junction bases unmatched: 5. CDR3 coding DNA: TGTGCCAGCAGCCCCGGCGGGGGGCCAGATACGCAGTATTTT. Its translation: CASSPGGGPDTQYF.

The V gene is TRBV2, the J gene TRBJ2-5; tentative D call: TRBD2 (6 bases). V shed 2 bases and J shed 5 bases, with 12 bases lying between them. Germline V CDR1 and CDR2: SNHLY, FYNNEI. The CDR3 covers 14 residues. The CDR3 DNA sequence: TGTGCCAGCAGTGAAAGCGTGGCGGGGGAGACCCAGTACTTC. This gives the protein CASSESVAGETQYF.